This T cell receptor beta chain was sequenced in a study of blood T cell repertoires in COVID-19 (TCRdb year 2020). A note on the overall study: Samples covering the acute and convalescent phases of COVID-19 were provided by collaborators in the United States, Italy and Spain. The material from the prospective study consisted of cDNA or gDNA derived from T cells, B-cell-depleted T cells, or PBMCs. The repertoires were made available in a free public database intended to serve as a resource for research on the immune response to SARS-CoV-2. Where available, HLA class I and class II types were taken from metadata supplied by the sample provider and were not determined by assay-based typing. Sample metadata almost always included a de-identified subject ID, COVID-19 status, age in years and sex. Samples were obtained from the ongoing ImmuneRACE study (first 160 participants) and from over 1,000 subjects provided by 6 global collaborators. The dataset comprised deeply sampled blood TCRbeta repertoires from subjects exposed to, actively infected with, or recovered from COVID-19. Results the study describes overall, beyond this receptor: The amount of clinical and demographic metadata varied by source and participant and was provided uncurated.

TCRbeta CDR3 regions were amplified from genomic DNA by means of the immunoSEQ Assay, a bias-controlled multiplex PCR. Turning to the authors' computational methods: The number of nucleated cells in each sample was estimated by amplification of reference gene primers within the assay. To quantify the absolute abundance of each unique TCRbeta CDR3 rearrangement, sequence reads were collapsed and filtered. For each sample, productive Simpson clonality was calculated as the square root of Simpson's diversity index over productive rearrangements. Sourced from immuneACCESS, this table was stored by TCRdb with only in-frame sequences that have V and J called. A share of the clones is absent; for the studies checked, an unresolved V gene accounts for under half, and the remainder has no known explanation. V, J and clone size are those of that table, while D and trimming were read from the DNA. For this sample the table gives 250,000 to 350,000 clones, of which about 88% were detected only once. The ten biggest clones cover roughly 1.5% of the sample.

This clone came up once. The antigen this receptor binds is unknown. It has no much larger one-base neighbor in the sample; base qualities were not kept. One collaborating source in Seattle enrolled patients while the patients were actively infected and followed the patients over time throughout the course of disease. Each collaborating institution followed its own protocols to collect whole blood in K2EDTA tubes. For TCRbeta analysis, collaborator samples were shipped as frozen whole blood, as isolated PBMCs, or as DNA extracted from either sample type. The receptor comes from a human donor with COVID-19, enrolled during active disease. The donor label of this sample is uncertain. The source material was peripheral blood.

The nucleotides read TGCGCCAGCAGCTTAGGACAGGGCGAGTCTTTCTACGAGCAGTACTTC. Translated, this is CASSLGQGESFYEQYF. This receptor chain uses TRBV5-1 and TRBJ2-7; the central 8 bases match TRBD1. V is pruned by 2 bases and J by 3 bases, leaving 10 bases of the junction without a gene match. The CDR3 has 16 amino acids, counting the end cysteine and phenylalanine. This entry keeps only the CDR3 DNA: 48 bases, framed from base 1. The germline V gene provides CDR1 SGHRS and CDR2 YFSETQ.